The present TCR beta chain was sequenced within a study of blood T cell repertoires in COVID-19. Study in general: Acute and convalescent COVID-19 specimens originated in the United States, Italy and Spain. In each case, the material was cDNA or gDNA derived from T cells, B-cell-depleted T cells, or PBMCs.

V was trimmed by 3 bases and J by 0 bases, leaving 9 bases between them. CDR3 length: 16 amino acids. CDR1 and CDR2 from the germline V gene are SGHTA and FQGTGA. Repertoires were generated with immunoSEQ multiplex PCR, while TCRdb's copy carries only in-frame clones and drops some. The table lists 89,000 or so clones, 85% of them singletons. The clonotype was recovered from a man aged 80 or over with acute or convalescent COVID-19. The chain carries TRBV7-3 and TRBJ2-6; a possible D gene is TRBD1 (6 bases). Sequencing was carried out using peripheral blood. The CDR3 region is CASSFQGHSGANVLTF. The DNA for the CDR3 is TGTGCCAGCAGCTTCCAGGGACACTCTGGGGCCAACGTCCTGACTTTC.